These 7 T cell receptor beta chains were all obtained from the same sample, sequenced in a study of response to subunit inactivated influenza vaccine. TCRdb ran MiXCR on the RT-PCR reads and lists one entry per CDR3 protein. The sample consists of just under 550,000 distinct CDR3 sequences, 20% to 25% of them appearing once. In addition, the sample was reused for a study of T cells expressing NK-cell markers. That study reports: Beta-chain TCR cDNA was generated via 5'RACE template switching with UMIs.

The sample was CD4+ T cells sorted from PBMCs, taken about 12 days after vaccination. The source of these receptors is a man over 45 who received an inactivated influenza vaccine.

This clonotype was found many times. V and J are TRBV5-1 and TRBJ2-5, with TRBD1 identical over 9 bases. V shed 4 bases, J shed 5 bases, and the junction held 12 bases outside the gene matches. Germline V CDR1 and CDR2: SGHRS, YFSETQ. The CDR3 has 16 residues. This CDR3 reads CASSISSGQGSETQYF. As DNA, the CDR3 is TGCGCCAGCAGCATTTCATCGGGACAGGGATCGGAGACCCAGTACTTC.

In the case of this clonotype: The junction shows a germline mismatch at one end, possibly a read error. The V call is TRBV24-1, the J call TRBJ1-5; D is possibly TRBD1 (5 bases). The germline CDR1 and CDR2 sequences are KGHDR and SFDVKD. The CDR3 sequence is 15 residues long. This CDR3 is CATSDRAGPNQPHHF. In DNA form, the CDR3 reads TGTGCCACCAGTGATCGGGCAGGGCCCAATCAGCCCCATCATTTT.

J is TRBJ2-7 and V is TRBV12-3 or TRBV12-4; 10 bases fit TRBD1. The J segment lost 7 bases and the V segment lost 6 bases, leaving 9 bases of the junction unmatched. The CDR3 totals 14 residues. This CDR3 is CASRTRQGAKEQYF. The CDR3 nucleotides are TGTGCCAGCAGGACCCGACAGGGGGCGAAAGAGCAGTACTTC.

This clonotype was counted a few times. J is TRBJ1-1 and V is TRBV12-3 or TRBV12-4; no reliable D call. V gave up 1 base and J gave up 5 bases, with 17 bases separating them. The CDR3 runs to 16 residues. The CDR3 region is CASSLGVRVGVTEAFF. The CDR3 DNA sequence: TGTGCCAGCAGTTTAGGGGTCCGGGTCGGGGTTACTGAAGCTTTCTTT.

The chain is built from TRBV7-2 and TRBJ2-1, with a tentative D call TRBD2 (5 bases). Germline lookup yields CDR1 SGHTA and CDR2 FQGNSA. This CDR3 is 15 amino acids long. Trimming cost V 0 bases and J 1 base, with 7 bases left between them. The CDR3 reads CASSLARVSYNEQFF. In nucleotides, the CDR3 is TGTGCCAGCAGCTTAGCGCGGGTTTCCTACAATGAGCAGTTCTTC.

This clonotype has ten or more counts. The chain joins TRBV29-1 to TRBJ2-7, with 9 bases that match TRBD1. CDR1 and CDR2 (germline): SQVTM, ANQGSEA. Trimming removed 7 bases from V and 4 bases from J; junction bases left unmatched: 5. The CDR3 spans 12 residues. The CDR3 sequence is CSAGTGRYEQYF. CDR3 nucleotides: TGCAGCGCCGGGACAGGGCGTTACGAGCAGTACTTC.

CDR3 nucleotide sequence: TGCGCCAGCAGCGATCCAGGGGGTAGAACTGAAGCTTTCTTT. Residues: CASSDPGGRTEAFF. The V gene is TRBV5-1, the J gene TRBJ1-1; 7 bases line up with TRBD1. V lost 4 bases to trimming and J lost 5 bases; unmatched junction nucleotides: 8. CDR1 SGHRS and CDR2 YFSETQ come from the germline V gene. The CDR3 extends over 14 amino acids.